Many counts were recorded for the clone carrying this T cell receptor beta chain. No antigen is known for it. The data derive from a study of blood T cells in healthy people across ages. General study points: The donors' CMV status was not determined, possibly confounding changes in expanded clonotypes. Diversity was higher, and naive CD4+ cells more numerous, in long-lived donors than in aged donors. A roughly linear fall in TCR beta diversity per million T cells was seen with increasing age.

Deletions cut 4 bases from V and 5 bases from J, with 17 bases between. The CDR3 loop spans 15 amino acids. It was with a sample-barcoded 5' primer and a J-beta primer mix that a second PCR of about 6 to 12 cycles was run. TCRdb used MiXCR to reprocess the 5' RACE reads, holding one entry per CDR3 protein. The data contain hundreds of thousands of distinct CDR3 sequences, under 45% of them singletons. Every sample yielded at least 6 million isolated PBMCs. The sequence came from a man in his 60s in good health. Sequencing was performed on blood. The chain is built from TRBV12-3 or TRBV12-4 and TRBJ2-5, with D possibly TRBD2 on 6 matching bases. CDR3 DNA: TGTGCCAGCAGTTCCCCGGGACTCAGCTTGGAGACCCAGTACTTC. It specifies CASSSPGLSLETQYF.